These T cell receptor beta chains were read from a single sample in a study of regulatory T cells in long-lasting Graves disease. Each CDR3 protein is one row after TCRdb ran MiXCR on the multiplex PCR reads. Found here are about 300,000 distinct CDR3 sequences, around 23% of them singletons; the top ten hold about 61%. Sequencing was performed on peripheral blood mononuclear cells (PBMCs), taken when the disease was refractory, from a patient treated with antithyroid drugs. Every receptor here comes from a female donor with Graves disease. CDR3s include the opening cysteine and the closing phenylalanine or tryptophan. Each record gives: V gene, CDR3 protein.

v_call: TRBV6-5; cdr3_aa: CASSYEAGRNEKLFF
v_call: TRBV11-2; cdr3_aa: CASSLEVAGAHEQYF
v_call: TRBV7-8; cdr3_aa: CASSLARGNYNSPLHF
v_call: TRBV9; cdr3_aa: CASSVVTDIYGYTF
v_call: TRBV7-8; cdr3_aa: CASSWRVFGDTQYF
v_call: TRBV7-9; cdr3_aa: CASSGQGADGYTF
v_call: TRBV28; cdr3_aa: CASLSDRAYEQYF
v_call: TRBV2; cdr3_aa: CASTPGTENTGELFF
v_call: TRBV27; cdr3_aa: CASSLWVPRAFF
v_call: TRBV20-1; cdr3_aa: CSAPPGGRGEQYF
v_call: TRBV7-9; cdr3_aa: CASSLVTTSGRYEQYF
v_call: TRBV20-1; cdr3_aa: CSAQPTPGPRETQYF
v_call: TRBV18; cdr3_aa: CASSSTGGDTEAFF
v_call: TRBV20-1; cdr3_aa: CSAKLDTDYGYTF
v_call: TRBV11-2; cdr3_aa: CASSRPLSGEQFF
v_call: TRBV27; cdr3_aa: CASSLWGGTFAGELFF
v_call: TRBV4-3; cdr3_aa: CASSQRNQETQYF
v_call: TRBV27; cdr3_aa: CASSFAGDPYEQYF
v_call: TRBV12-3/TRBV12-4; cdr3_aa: CASSLAPRSSYEQYF
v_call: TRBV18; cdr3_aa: CASSPGQGTLGYTF
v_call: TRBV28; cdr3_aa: CASATGNYGYTF
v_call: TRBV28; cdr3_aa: CASSLEVNYGYTF
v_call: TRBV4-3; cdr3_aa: CASSRGGSLAEAFF
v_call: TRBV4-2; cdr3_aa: CASSQAAGHETQYF
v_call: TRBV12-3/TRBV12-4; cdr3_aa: CASSLGRGPNTEAFF